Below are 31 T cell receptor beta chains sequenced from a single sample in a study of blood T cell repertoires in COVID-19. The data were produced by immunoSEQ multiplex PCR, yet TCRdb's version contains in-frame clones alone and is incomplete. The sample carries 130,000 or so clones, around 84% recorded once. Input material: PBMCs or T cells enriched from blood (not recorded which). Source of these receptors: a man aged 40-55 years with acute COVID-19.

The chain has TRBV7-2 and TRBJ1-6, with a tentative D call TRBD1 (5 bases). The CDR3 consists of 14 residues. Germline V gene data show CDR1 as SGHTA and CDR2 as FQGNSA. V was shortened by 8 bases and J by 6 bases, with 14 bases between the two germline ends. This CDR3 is CASRWQGGNSPLHF. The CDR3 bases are TGTGCCAGCCGCTGGCAGGGTGGTAATTCACCCCTCCACTTT.

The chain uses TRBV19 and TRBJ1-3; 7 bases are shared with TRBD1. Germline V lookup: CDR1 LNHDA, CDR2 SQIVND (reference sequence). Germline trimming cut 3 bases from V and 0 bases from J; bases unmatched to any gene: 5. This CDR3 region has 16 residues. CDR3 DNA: TGTGCCAGTAGTATCCAAGGGGGCACCTCTGGAAACACCATATATTTT. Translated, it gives CASSIQGGTSGNTIYF.

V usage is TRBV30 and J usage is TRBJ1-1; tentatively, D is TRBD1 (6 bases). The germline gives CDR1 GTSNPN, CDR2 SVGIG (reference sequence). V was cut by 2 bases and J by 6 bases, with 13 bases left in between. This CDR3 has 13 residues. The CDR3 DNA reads TGTGCCTGGAGTTCGCAGGGGTGGGCTGAAGCTTTCTTT. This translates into CAWSSQGWAEAFF.

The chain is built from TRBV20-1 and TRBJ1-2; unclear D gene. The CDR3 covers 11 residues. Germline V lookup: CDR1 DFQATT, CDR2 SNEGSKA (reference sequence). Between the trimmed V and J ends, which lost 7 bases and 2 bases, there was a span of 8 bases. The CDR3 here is CSGRVNYGYTF. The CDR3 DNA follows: TGCAGTGGGAGGGTGAACTATGGCTACACCTTC.

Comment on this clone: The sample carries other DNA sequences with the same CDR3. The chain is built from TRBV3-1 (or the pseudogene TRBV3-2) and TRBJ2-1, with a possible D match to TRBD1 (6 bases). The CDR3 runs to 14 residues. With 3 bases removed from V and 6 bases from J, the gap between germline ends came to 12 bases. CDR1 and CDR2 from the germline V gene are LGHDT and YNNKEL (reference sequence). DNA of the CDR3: TGTGCCAGCAGCCAGGCTACAGGGTCCAATGAGCAGTTCTTC. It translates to CASSQATGSNEQFF.

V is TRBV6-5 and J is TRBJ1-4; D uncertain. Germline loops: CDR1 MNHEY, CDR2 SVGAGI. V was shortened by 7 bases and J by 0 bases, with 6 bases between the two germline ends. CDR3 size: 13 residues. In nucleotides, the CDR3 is TGTGCCAGCACCCGTGCAACTAATGAAAAACTGTTTTTT. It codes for CASTRATNEKLFF.

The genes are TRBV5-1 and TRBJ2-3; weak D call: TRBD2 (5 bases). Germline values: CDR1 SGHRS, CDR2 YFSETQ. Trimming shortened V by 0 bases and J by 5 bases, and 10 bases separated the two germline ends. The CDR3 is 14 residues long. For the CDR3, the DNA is TGCGCCAGCAGCTTGGGAGGGCACGTAGATACGCAGTATTTT. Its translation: CASSLGGHVDTQYF.

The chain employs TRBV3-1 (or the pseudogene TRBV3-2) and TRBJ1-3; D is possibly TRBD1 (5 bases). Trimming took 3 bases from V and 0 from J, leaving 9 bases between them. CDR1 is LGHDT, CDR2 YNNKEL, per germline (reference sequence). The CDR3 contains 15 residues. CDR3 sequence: CASSQPTGSGNTIYF. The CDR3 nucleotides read TGTGCCAGCAGCCAGCCTACAGGCTCTGGAAACACCATATATTTT.

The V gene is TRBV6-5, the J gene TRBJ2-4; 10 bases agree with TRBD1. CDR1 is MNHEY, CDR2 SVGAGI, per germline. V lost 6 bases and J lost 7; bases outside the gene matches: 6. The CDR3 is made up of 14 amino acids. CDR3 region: CASRYTGQGNIQYF. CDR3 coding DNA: TGTGCCAGCAGATATACGGGACAGGGGAACATTCAGTACTTC.

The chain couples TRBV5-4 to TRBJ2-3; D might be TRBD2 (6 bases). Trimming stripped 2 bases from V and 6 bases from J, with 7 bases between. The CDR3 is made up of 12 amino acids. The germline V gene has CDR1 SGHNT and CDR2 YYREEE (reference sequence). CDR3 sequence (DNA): TGTGCCAGCAGCTTACGGGGGGATACGCAGTATTTT. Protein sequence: CASSLRGDTQYF.

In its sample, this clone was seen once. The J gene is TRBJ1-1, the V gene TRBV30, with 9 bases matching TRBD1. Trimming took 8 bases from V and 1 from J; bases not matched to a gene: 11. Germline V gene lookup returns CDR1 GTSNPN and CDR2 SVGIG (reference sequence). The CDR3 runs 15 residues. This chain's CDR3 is CAGGTGITSNTEAFF. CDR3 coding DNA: TGTGCCGGAGGGACAGGGATAACCTCGAACACTGAAGCTTTCTTT.

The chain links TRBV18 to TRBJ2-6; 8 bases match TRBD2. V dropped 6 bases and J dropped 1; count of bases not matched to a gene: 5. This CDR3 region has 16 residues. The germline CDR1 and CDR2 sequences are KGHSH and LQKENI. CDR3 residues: CASSSSGGSGANVLTF. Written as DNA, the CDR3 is TGTGCCAGCTCTTCCAGCGGGGGTTCTGGGGCCAACGTCCTGACTTTC.

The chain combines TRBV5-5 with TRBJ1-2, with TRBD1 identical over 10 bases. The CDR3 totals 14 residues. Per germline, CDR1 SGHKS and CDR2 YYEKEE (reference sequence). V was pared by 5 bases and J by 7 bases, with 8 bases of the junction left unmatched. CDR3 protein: CASRSSGTGAGYTF. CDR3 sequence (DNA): TGTGCCAGCAGAAGTAGCGGGACAGGGGCTGGCTACACCTTC.

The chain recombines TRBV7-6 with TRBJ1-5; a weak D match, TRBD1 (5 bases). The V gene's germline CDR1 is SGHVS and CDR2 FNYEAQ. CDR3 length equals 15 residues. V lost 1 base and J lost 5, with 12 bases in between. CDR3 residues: CASSLVTGSDQPQHF. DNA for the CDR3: TGTGCCAGCAGCTTAGTAACAGGCTCGGATCAGCCCCAGCATTTT.

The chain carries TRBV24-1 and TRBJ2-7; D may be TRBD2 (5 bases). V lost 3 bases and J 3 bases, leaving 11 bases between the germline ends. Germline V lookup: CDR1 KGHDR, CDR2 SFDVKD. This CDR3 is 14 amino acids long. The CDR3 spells CATSDAQRSYEQYF. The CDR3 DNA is TGTGCCACCAGTGATGCTCAGCGGAGCTACGAGCAGTACTTC.

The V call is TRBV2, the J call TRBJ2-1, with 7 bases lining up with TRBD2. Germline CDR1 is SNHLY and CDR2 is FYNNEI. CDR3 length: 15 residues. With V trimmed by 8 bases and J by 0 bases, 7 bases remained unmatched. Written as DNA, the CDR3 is TGTGCCAGCCGCCAGACTAGCTTCTCCTACAATGAGCAGTTCTTC. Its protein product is CASRQTSFSYNEQFF.

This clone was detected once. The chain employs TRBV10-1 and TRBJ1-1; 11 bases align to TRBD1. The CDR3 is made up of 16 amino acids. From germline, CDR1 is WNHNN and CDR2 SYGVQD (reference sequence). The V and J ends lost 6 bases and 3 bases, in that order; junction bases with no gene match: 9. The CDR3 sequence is CASRVDRGRLDTEAFF. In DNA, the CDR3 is TGCGCCAGCAGAGTGGACAGGGGGCGCTTGGACACTGAAGCTTTCTTT.

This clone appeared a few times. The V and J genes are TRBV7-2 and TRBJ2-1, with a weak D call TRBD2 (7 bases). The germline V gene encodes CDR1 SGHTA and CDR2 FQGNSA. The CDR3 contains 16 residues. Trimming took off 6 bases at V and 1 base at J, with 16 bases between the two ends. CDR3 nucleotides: TGTGCCAGCAGGTCTAACGGGGGGCGATCCTACAATGAGCAGTTCTTC. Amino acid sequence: CASRSNGGRSYNEQFF.

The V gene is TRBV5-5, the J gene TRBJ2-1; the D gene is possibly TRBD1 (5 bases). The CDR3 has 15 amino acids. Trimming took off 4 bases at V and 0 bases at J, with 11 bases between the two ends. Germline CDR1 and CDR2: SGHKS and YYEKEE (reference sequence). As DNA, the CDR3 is TGTGCCAGCAGCGAAGGGGTTAGCTCCTACAATGAGCAGTTCTTC. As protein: CASSEGVSSYNEQFF. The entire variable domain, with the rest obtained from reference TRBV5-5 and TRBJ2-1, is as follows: DAGVTQSPTHLIKTRGQQVTLRCSPISGHKSVSWYQQVLGQGPQFIFQYYEKEERGRGNFPDRFSARQFPNYSSELNVNALLLGDSALYLCASSEGVSSYNEQFFGPGTRLTVL.

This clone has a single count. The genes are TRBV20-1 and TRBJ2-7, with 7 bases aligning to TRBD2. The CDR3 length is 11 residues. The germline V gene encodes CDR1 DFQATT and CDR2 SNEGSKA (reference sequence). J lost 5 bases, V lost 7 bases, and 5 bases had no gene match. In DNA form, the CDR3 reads TGCAGTGGTGGTCGGGGGGACGAGCAGTACTTC. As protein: CSGGRGDEQYF.

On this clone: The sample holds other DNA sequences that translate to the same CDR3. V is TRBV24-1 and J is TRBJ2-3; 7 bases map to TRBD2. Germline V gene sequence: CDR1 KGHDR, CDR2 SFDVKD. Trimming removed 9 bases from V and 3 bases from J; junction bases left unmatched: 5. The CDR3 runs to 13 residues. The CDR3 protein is CATGGGETDTQYF. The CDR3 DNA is TGTGCCACCGGGGGGGGAGAGACAGATACGCAGTATTTT.

CDR3 DNA: TGTGCCAGCAGGGGGATTACAGGGGGCCATGGTGAAAAACTGTTTTTT. Translated, it gives CASRGITGGHGEKLFF. The chain links TRBV27 to TRBJ1-4; the match to TRBD1 covers 9 bases. The ends lost 6 bases at V and 7 bases at J; junction bases unmatched: 12. Looked up from germline, CDR1 is MNHEY and CDR2 is SMNVEV (reference sequence). This CDR3 spans 16 amino acids.

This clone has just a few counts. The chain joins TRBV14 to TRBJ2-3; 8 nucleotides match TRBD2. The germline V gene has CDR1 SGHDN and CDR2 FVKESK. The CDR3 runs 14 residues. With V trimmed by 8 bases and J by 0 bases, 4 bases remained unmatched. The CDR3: CASRGGISTDTQYF. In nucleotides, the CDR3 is TGTGCCAGCCGGGGGGGGATTAGCACAGATACGCAGTATTTT.

The CDR3 here is CASSPGTIYNSPLHF. The CDR3 bases are TGCGCCAGCAGCCCCGGGACAATTTATAATTCACCCCTCCACTTT. The rearrangement links TRBV5-1 to TRBJ1-6; D might be TRBD1 (6 bases). The CDR3 extends over 15 amino acids. Trimming removed 4 bases from V and 4 bases from J, with 12 bases in between. Germline CDR1 reads SGHRS; CDR2 reads YFSETQ.

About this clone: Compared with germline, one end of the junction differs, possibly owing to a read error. The CDR3 DNA sequence: TGTGCTAGCAGCAAGGGGACAGTTAGCACAGATACGCAGTATTTT. Translation: CASSKGTVSTDTQYF. This rearrangement joins TRBV7-7 to TRBJ2-3; 7 positions match TRBD1. In germline, CDR1 is SSHAT, CDR2 FNYEAQ (reference sequence). The CDR3 consists of 15 residues.

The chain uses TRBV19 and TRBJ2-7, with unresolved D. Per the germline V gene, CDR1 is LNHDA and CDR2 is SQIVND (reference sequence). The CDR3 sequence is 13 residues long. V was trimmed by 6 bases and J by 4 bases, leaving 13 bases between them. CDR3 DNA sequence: TGTGCCAGTAGAAGCTCTCCCTCTTACGAGCAGTACTTC. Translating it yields CASRSSPSYEQYF.

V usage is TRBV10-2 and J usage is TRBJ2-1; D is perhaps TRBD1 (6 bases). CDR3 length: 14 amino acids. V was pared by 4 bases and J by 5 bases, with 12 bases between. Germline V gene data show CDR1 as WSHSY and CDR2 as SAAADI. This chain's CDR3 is CASSGGTLNNEQFF. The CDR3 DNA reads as TGCGCCAGCAGTGGGGGGACACTGAACAATGAGCAGTTCTTC.

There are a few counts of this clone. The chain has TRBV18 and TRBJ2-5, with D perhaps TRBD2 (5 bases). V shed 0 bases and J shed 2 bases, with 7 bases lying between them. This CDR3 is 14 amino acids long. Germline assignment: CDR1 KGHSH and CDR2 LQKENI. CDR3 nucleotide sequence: TGTGCCAGCTCACCACCTGCGGGTCAAGAGACCCAGTACTTC. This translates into CASSPPAGQETQYF.

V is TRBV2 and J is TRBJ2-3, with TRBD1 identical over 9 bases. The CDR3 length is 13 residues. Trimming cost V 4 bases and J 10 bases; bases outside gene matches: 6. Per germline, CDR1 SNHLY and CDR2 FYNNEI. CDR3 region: CASSGGTGWAQYF. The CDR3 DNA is TGTGCCAGCAGTGGTGGGACAGGGTGGGCGCAGTATTTT. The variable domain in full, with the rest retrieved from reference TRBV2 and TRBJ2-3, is EPEVTQTPSHQVTQMGQEVILRCVPISNHLYFYWYRQILGQKVEFLVSFYNNEISEKSEIFDDQFSVERPDGSNFTLKIRSTKLEDSAMYFCASSGGTGWAQYFGPGTRLTVL.

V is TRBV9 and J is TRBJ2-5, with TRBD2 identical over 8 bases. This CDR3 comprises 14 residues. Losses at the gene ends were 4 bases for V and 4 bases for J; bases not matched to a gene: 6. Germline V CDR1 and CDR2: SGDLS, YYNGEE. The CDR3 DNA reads TGTGCCAGCAGCCCCGGGACTAGGGGAGAGACCCAGTACTTC. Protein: CASSPGTRGETQYF. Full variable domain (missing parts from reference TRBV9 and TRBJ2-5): DSGVTQTPKHLITATGQRVTLRCSPRSGDLSVYWYQQSLDQGLQFLIQYYNGEERAKGNILERFSAQQFPDLHSELNLSSLELGDSALYFCASSPGTRGETQYFGPGTRLLVL.

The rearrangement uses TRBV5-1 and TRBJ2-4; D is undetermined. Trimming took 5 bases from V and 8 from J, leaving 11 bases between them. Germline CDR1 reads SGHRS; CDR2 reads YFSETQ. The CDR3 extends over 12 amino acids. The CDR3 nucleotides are TGCGCCAGCAGTTCAACCCGAGACATTCAGTACTTC. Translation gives CASSSTRDIQYF.